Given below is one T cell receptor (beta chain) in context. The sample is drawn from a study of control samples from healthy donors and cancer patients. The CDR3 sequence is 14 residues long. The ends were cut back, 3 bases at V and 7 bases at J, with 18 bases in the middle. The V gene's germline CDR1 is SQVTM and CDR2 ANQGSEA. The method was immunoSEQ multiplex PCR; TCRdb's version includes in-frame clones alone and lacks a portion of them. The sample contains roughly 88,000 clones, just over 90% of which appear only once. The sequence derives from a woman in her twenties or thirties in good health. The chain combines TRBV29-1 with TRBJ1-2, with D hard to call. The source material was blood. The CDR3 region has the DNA TGCAGCGTTGAGGACCAGAGAGGGTCCCGTGGCTACACCTTC. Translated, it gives CSVEDQRGSRGYTF. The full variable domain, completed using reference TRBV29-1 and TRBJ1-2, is SAVISQKPSRDICQRGTSLTIQCQVDSQVTMMFWYRQQPGQSLTLIATANQGSEATYESGFVIDKFPISRPNLTFSTLTVSNMSPEDSSIYLCSVEDQRGSRGYTFGSGTRLTVV.